The rows below give T cell receptor beta chains drawn from one sample of a study of CD8+CD57+ T cells in acquired aplastic anemia. TCRdb ran MiXCR on the reads and lists one entry per CDR3 protein. The sample holds a few hundred thousand distinct CDR3 sequences, around a third seen once. The sample comprised sorted CD4+, CD8+, or CD8+CD57+ T cells (not recorded which) from PBMCs. These receptors all stem from a human donor with aplastic anemia. The CDR3 runs from the conserved cysteine through the conserved F or W. A D gene is named only where the DNA matches it firmly. The size entry is marked missing in some rows and otherwise reads once, few, many or a size class.

d_gene,j_gene,len,v_gene,abundance,CDR3aa,CDR3nt
TRBD1,TRBJ2-7,14,TRBV24-1,many,CATSDRDSSYEQYF,TGTGCCACCAGTGACCGGGACAGCTCCTACGAGCAGTACTTC
NA,TRBJ1-4,15,TRBV7-6,few,CASSSSGWGSEKLFF,TGTGCCAGCAGCTCATCCGGATGGGGGAGTGAAAAACTGTTTTTT
NA,TRBJ2-2,14,TRBV4-3,NA,CASSQEPATGELFF,TGCGCCAGCAGCCAAGAGCCGGCAACCGGGGAGCTGTTTTTT
NA,TRBJ2-5,12,TRBV29-1,many,CSVGGAGETQYF,TGCAGCGTTGGGGGGGCCGGAGAGACCCAGTACTTC
TRBD1,TRBJ1-1,13,TRBV10-3,many,CALQGSVDTEAFF,TGTGCCTTACAGGGGAGTGTGGACACTGAAGCTTTCTTT
NA,TRBJ1-4,15,TRBV20-1,NA,CSARDFAEANEKLFF,TGCAGTGCTAGAGATTTTGCAGAAGCTAATGAAAAACTGTTTTTT
NA,TRBJ1-2,14,TRBV19,many,CASISPGGGYGYTF,TGTGCCAGTATCTCCCCTGGGGGGGGCTATGGCTACACCTTC
NA,TRBJ2-7,15,TRBV7-8,many,CASSPGDRDPYEQYF,TGTGCCAGCAGCCCCGGCGACCGCGACCCATACGAGCAGTACTTC
NA,TRBJ1-5,14,TRBV19,many,CASSIIRGPQPQHF,TGTGCCAGTAGTATAATCAGGGGACCTCAGCCCCAGCATTTT
TRBD2,TRBJ2-3,15,TRBV11-2,NA,CASSYGGGATDTQYF,TGTGCCAGCAGCTATGGCGGGGGGGCAACAGATACGCAGTATTTT
NA,TRBJ1-3,13,TRBV7-8,many,CASSPTVGNTIYF,TGTGCCAGCAGCCCGACCGTTGGAAACACCATATATTTT
NA,TRBJ1-5,17,TRBV11-2,NA,CASSLEGAGYSNQPQHF,TGTGCCAGCAGCTTAGAGGGGGCAGGGTATAGCAATCAGCCCCAGCATTTT
TRBD1,TRBJ1-1,17,TRBV10-3,NA,CAISEPGPTGANTEAFF,TGTGCCATCAGTGAGCCCGGACCGACAGGGGCAAACACTGAAGCTTTCTTT
TRBD1,TRBJ2-6,16,TRBV6-1,NA,CASRPPGTAGANILTF,TGTGCCAGCAGACCCCCCGGGACAGCTGGGGCCAACATCCTGACTTTC
NA,TRBJ1-5,12,TRBV24-1,few,CASAGGNQPQHF,TGTGCCAGTGCAGGGGGCAATCAGCCCCAGCATTTT
TRBD2,TRBJ2-5,16,TRBV9,NA,CASSVVPSGGEETQYF,TGTGCCAGCAGCGTAGTACCTAGCGGGGGGGAAGAGACCCAGTACTTC
NA,TRBJ2-1,12,TRBV29-1,many,CSVESGSNEQFF,TGCAGCGTTGAATCTGGAAGCAATGAGCAGTTCTTC
TRBD2,TRBJ2-7,13,TRBV29-1,many,CSVPEGGRGEQYF,TGCAGCGTTCCCGAGGGAGGGCGAGGCGAGCAGTACTTC
TRBD1,TRBJ2-7,13,TRBV10-2,NA,CAISGQGIYEQYF,TGTGCCATCAGCGGACAGGGTATCTACGAGCAGTACTTC
NA,TRBJ1-5,14,TRBV5-1,many,CASSPRLGDQPQHF,TGCGCCAGCAGCCCAAGGTTGGGGGACCAGCCCCAGCATTTT
NA,TRBJ2-7,15,TRBV9,few,CASSARSALLYEQYF,TGTGCCAGCAGCGCTAGGTCGGCTCTACTTTACGAGCAGTACTTC
NA,TRBJ1-5,14,TRBV20-1,many,CSAYQGNSNQPQHF,TGCAGTGCTTATCAGGGAAATAGCAATCAGCCCCAGCATTTT
NA,TRBJ2-1,11,TRBV29-1,many,CSVVVGSRGFF,TGCAGCGTTGTCGTGGGCTCCAGGGGGTTCTTC
TRBD2,TRBJ2-7,15,TRBV7-2,NA,CASSFRPSGPYEQYF,TGTGCCAGCAGCTTCCGGCCTAGCGGGCCCTACGAGCAGTACTTC
TRBD1,TRBJ1-1,15,TRBV19,NA,CASSNRDRGATEAFF,TGTGCCAGTAGTAACCGGGACAGGGGGGCCACTGAAGCTTTCTTT
NA,TRBJ1-1,10,TRBV2,few,CASTLTEAFF,TGTGCCAGCACCTTGACAGAAGCTTTCTTT
NA,TRBJ2-3,14,TRBV6-4,NA,CASSASWDTDTQYF,TGTGCCAGCAGCGCCTCGTGGGACACAGATACGCAGTATTTT
TRBD1,TRBJ2-5,15,TRBV5-4,NA,CASSLEGQGGETQYF,TGTGCCAGCAGCTTGGAGGGACAGGGGGGAGAGACCCAGTACTTC
NA,TRBJ1-5,14,TRBV11-2,once,CTSRHQGSGQPQHF,TGTACCAGCAGGCACCAGGGGTCCGGACAGCCCCAGCATTTT
NA,TRBJ2-7,12,TRBV7-2,many,CASSQPGGEQYF,TGTGCCAGCAGCCAACCGGGCGGCGAGCAGTACTTC
NA,TRBJ2-2,14,TRBV11-2,NA,CASSLVVWTGELFF,TGTGCCAGCAGCTTAGTTGTGTGGACCGGGGAGCTGTTTTTT
NA,TRBJ2-6,13,TRBV7-2,NA,CASTVGGANVLTF,TGTGCCAGCACGGTTGGGGGGGCCAACGTCCTGACTTTC
NA,TRBJ1-2,14,TRBV6-1,few,CASSGDRGLYGYTF,TGTGCCAGCAGTGGCGACCGGGGCTTATATGGCTACACCTTC
NA,TRBJ1-3,14,TRBV7-2,many,CASSLGTAGNTIYF,TGTGCCAGCAGCTTAGGGACAGCTGGAAACACCATATATTTT
NA,TRBJ1-5,13,TRBV14,few,CASSRDHNQPQHF,TGTGCCAGCAGCCGAGACCATAATCAGCCCCAGCATTTT
NA,TRBJ2-5,14,TRBV20-1,few,CSASVQGRRETQYF,TGCAGTGCTAGCGTGCAGGGAAGGAGGGAGACCCAGTACTTC
NA,TRBJ2-7,14,TRBV19,NA,CASRRAGGDYEQYF,TGTGCCAGTCGGCGGGCAGGGGGGGACTACGAGCAGTACTTC
TRBD2,TRBJ2-7,15,TRBV20-1,many,CSARISAGSSYEQYF,TGCAGTGCTAGAATCTCAGCGGGGTCGTCCTACGAGCAGTACTTC
NA,TRBJ2-7,16,TRBV4-1,NA,CASSQGDGRGAYEQYF,TGCGCCAGCAGCCAAGGTGACGGGAGAGGGGCCTACGAGCAGTACTTC
NA,TRBJ1-1,14,TRBV7-2,NA,CASSRGGAESEAFF,TGTGCCAGCAGCCGGGGGGGGGCTGAGTCTGAAGCTTTCTTT